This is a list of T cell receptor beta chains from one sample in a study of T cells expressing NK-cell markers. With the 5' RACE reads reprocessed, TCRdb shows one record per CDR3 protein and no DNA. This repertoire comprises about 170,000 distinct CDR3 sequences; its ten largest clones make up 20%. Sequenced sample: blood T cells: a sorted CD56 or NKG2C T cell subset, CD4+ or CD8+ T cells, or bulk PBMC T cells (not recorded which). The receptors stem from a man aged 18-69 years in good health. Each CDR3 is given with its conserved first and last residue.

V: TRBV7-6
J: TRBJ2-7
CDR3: CASSSATSYEQYF

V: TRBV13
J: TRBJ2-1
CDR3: CASSFDSLAGGRSYNEQFF

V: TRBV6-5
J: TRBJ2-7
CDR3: CASSLYSGQPWEQYF

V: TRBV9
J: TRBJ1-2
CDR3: CASSATGAYGYTF

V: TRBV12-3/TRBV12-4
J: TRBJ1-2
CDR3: CASKLGAGGRGYTF

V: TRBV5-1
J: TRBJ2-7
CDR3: CASSAKLAGGLATPPYEQYF

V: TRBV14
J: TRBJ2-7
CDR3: CASSLAQGAEQYF

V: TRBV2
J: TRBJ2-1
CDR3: CASRNPRGLAGESSYNEQFF

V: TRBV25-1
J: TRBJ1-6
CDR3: CASSDRVDDNSPLHF

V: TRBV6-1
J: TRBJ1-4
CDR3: CASSPGGGLGKTVFF

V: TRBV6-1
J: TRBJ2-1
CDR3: CASTFGGGSYNEQFF

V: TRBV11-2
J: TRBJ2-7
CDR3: CASSLSGTGSALSYEQYF

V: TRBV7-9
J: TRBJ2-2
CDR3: CASSPTRGLYTGELFF

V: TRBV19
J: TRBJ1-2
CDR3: CASSPTGTSHFGYTF